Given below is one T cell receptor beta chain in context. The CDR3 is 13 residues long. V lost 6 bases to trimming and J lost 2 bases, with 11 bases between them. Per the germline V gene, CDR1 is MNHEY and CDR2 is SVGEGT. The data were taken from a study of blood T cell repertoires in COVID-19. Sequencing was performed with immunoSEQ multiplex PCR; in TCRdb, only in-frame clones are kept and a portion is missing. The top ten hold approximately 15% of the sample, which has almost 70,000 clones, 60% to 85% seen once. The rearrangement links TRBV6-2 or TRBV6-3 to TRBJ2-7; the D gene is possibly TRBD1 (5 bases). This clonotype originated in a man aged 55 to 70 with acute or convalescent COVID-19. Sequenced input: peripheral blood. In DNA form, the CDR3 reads TGTGCCAGCAGCCAGACGACAGCCTACGAGCAGTACTTC. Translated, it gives CASSQTTAYEQYF.